This T cell receptor beta chain came from a study of Ad26.COV2.S vaccination and SARS-CoV-2 variants. Study observations and caveats: Vaccinated and placebo-treated recipients had similar non-spike TCR breadth. Possibly, TCR breadth and depth analyses underestimated total T cell responses.

About this clone: Its antigen is still unknown.

Profiled with immunoSEQ multiplex PCR; TCRdb holds only in-frame clones, not every one. The sample has roughly 380,000 clones; about 91% are singletons. The CDR3 extends over 17 amino acids. Germline values: CDR1 ENHRY, CDR2 SYGVKD. V shed 1 base and J 4 bases; nucleotides not matched to a gene: 10. The sequencing here drew on peripheral blood, taken after recovery from COVID-19. The clonotype originates from a human donor who had recovered from COVID-19. The chain uses TRBV10-3 and TRBJ2-1, with TRBD2 matching 7 bases. CDR3 sequence reads: CAISEWGGASIYNEQFF. The DNA for the CDR3 is TGTGCCATCAGTGAGTGGGGAGGGGCGTCGATATACAATGAGCAGTTCTTC.